This TCR beta chain is from a study of T cells in Graves' hyperthyroidism and ophthalmopathy. RNA transcripts gave rise to amplified TCR beta CDR3 regions. The TCR CDR3 was amplified in a first-round RT-PCR using the HTBI primer set. TCRdb redid the calling of the multiplex PCR reads with MiXCR, one entry per CDR3 protein. The data show around 200,000 distinct CDR3 sequences, about 18% seen once. Lactation, pregnancy, other autoimmune disease or uncontrolled infection led to exclusion of patients. V was cut by 5 bases and J by 1 base, with 12 bases left in between. This CDR3 region has 15 residues. The germline gives CDR1 MDHEN, CDR2 SYDVKM.

The receptor comes from a woman between 50 and 59 years old with Graves' hyperthyroidism. The specimen sequenced was blood. The chain is built from TRBV28 and TRBJ2-1, with D maybe TRBD1 (7 bases). The CDR3 bases are TGTGCCAGCAGTCTGGCGGGACAGTCCTACAATGAGCAGTTCTTC. Translating gives CASSLAGQSYNEQFF.